The entry that follows covers one T cell receptor (beta chain) sequence. The CDR3 extends over 16 amino acids. V was cut by 6 bases and J by 2 bases, with 17 bases left in between. Genomic DNA templated the TCR beta VDJ and CDR3 profiling. TCRdb redid the calling of the reads with MiXCR, one entry per CDR3 protein. The data hold around 400,000 distinct CDR3 sequences, with 55% to 70% observed a single time. This sample stems from a study of CD8+CD57+ T cells in acquired aplastic anemia. Study overall: Sorted CD4+ plus CD8+ cells gave DNA averaging about 3 ug.

This chain links TRBV12-3 or TRBV12-4 with TRBJ1-3; possible D gene TRBD1, 5 bases. This sequence originates from a human donor in good health, serving as a control. The specimen was sorted CD4+, CD8+, or CD8+CD57+ T cells (not recorded which) from PBMCs. The CDR3 sequence: CASRSGDTGAGNTIYF. In DNA, the CDR3 is TGTGCCAGCAGATCTGGGGATACGGGGGCTGGAAACACCATATATTTT.